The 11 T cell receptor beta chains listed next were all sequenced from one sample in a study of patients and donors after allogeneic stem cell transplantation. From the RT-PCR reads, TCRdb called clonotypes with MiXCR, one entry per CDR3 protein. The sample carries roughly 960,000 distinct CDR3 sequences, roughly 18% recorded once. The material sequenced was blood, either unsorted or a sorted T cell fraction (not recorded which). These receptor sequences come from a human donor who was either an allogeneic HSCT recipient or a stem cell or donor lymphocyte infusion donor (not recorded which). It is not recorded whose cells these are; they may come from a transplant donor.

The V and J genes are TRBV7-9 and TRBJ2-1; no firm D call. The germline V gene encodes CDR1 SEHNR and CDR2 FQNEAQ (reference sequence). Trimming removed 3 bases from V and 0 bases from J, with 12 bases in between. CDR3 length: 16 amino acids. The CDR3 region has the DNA TGTGCCAGCAGCTTGGACCTTACCAGCTCCTACAATGAGCAGTTCTTC. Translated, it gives CASSLDLTSSYNEQFF.

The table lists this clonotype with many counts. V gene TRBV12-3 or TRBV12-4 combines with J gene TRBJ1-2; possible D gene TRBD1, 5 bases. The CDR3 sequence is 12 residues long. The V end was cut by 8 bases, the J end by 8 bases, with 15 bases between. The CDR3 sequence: CASGQFGYGYTF. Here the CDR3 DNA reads TGTGCCAGCGGACAATTCGGGTACGGCTACACCTTC.

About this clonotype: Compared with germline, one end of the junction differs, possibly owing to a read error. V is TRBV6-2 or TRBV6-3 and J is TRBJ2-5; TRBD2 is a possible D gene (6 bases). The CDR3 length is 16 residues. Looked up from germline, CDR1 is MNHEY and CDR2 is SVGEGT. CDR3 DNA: TGTGCCAACAGTTACTCCGGATTAGCGGACCAAGAGACCCAGTACTTC. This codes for CANSYSGLADQETQYF.

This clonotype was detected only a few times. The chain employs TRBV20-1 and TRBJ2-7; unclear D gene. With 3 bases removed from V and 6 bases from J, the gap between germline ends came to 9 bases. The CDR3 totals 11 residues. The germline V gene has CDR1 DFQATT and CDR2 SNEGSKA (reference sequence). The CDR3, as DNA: TGCAGTGCTAGGGTTAGTCGCGAGCAGTACTTC. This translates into CSARVSREQYF.

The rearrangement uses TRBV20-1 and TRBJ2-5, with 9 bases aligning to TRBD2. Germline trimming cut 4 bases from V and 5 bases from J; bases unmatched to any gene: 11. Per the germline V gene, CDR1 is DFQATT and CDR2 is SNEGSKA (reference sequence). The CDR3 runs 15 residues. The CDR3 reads CSAKRLAGVVETQYF. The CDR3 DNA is TGCAGTGCTAAGCGGTTAGCGGGAGTGGTTGAGACCCAGTACTTC.

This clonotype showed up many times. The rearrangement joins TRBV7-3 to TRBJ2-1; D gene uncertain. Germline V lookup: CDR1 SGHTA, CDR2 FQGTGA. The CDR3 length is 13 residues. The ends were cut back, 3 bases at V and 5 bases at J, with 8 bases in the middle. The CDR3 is CASSLGRHNEQFF. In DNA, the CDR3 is TGTGCCAGCAGCTTGGGTAGACACAATGAGCAGTTCTTC.

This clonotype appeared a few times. The CDR3 nucleotides are TGTGCCAGCACCAAAGGGACGACGAACACCGGGGAGCTGTTTTTT. Translated, it gives CASTKGTTNTGELFF. The chain couples TRBV9 to TRBJ2-2; D possibly uses TRBD1 or TRBD2 (5 bases each). V gave up 6 bases and J gave up 0 bases, with 12 bases separating them. Germline lookup yields CDR1 SGDLS and CDR2 YYNGEE. CDR3 length: 15 residues. The variable domain in full, completed from reference TRBV9 and TRBJ2-2, reads DSGVTQTPKHLITATGQRVTLRCSPRSGDLSVYWYQQSLDQGLQFLIQYYNGEERAKGNILERFSAQQFPDLHSELNLSSLELGDSALYFCASTKGTTNTGELFFGEGSRLTVL.

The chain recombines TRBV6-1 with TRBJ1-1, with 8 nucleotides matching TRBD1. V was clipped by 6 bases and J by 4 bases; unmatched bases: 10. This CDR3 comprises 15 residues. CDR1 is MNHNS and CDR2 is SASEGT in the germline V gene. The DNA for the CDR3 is TGTGCCAGCAGCTTAGTGCAGGGGGCGGCCACTGAAGCTTTCTTT. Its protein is CASSLVQGAATEAFF.

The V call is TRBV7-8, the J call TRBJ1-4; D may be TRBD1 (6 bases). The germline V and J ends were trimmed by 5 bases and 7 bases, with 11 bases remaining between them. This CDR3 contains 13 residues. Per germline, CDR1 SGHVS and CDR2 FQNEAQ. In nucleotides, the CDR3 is TGTGCCAGCAGCATCTCCAGGGGTGAAAAACTGTTTTTT. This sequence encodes CASSISRGEKLFF. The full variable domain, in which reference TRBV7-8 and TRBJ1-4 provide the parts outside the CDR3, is GAGVSQSPRYKVAKRGQDVALRCDPISGHVSLFWYQQALGQGPEFLTYFQNEAQLDKSGLPSDRFFAERPEGSVSTLKIQRTQQEDSAVYLCASSISRGEKLFFGSGTQLSVL.

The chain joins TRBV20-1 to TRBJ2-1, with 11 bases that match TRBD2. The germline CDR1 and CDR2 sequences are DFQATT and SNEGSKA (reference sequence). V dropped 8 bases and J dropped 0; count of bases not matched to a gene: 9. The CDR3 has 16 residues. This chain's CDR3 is CSSTSGDSPSYNEQFF. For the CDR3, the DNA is TGCAGTTCGACTAGCGGGGACAGTCCCTCCTACAATGAGCAGTTCTTC.

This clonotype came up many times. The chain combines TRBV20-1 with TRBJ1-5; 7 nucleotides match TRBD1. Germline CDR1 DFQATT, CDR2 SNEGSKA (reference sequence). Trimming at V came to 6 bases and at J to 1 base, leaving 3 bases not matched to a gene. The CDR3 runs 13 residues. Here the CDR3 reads CSASTGSNQPQHF. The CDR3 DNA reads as TGCAGTGCGTCGACAGGGAGCAATCAGCCCCAGCATTTT.